These 30 T cell receptor beta chains were all obtained from the same sample, sequenced in a study of post-analysis software for immune sequencing data. Regarding the study as a whole: Patients showed TRBV5-6, TRBV5-1 and TRBV20-1 among roughly five TRBV segments more frequent than in controls.

What these receptors recognize is not known. The authors incorporated unique molecular identifiers into the TCR beta cDNA libraries. TCRdb itself ran the PCR reads through MiXCR, one entry per CDR3 protein. Of 650,000 to 900,000 distinct CDR3 sequences listed, approximately 44% are singletons. The sequencing sample was made of blood. These receptors were obtained from a girl between 10 and 17 years old with multiple sclerosis.

This chain links TRBV15 with TRBJ1-1, with 8 positions matching TRBD1. CDR3 length: 16 residues. Germline V CDR1 and CDR2: LNHNV, YYDKDF (reference sequence). J was trimmed by 4 bases and V by 3 bases; bases with no gene match: 10. For the CDR3, the DNA is TGTGCCACCAGCAGTCCCGGGACAGGAACCCGCACTGAAGCTTTCTTT. Amino acids: CATSSPGTGTRTEAFF.

This clonotype has a handful of counts. This chain links TRBV12-3 or TRBV12-4 with TRBJ1-6; a possible D gene is TRBD1 (5 bases). This CDR3 is built from 14 residues. The V and J ends lost 5 bases and 7 bases respectively, with 12 bases between them. The CDR3 protein is CASSIRDHNSPLHF. CDR3 sequence (DNA): TGTGCCAGCAGTATCCGGGACCACAATTCACCCCTCCACTTT.

This clonotype has more than one count but fewer than ten. V usage is TRBV12-3 or TRBV12-4 and J usage is TRBJ2-1; D is uncertain. CDR3 length equals 12 residues. V gave up 6 bases and J gave up 7 bases, with 10 bases separating them. The CDR3 region is CASRLHPNEQFF. The CDR3 nucleotides are TGTGCCAGCAGGCTACATCCAAATGAGCAGTTCTTC.

The chain combines TRBV7-2 with TRBJ1-2; D is ambiguous. Trimming removed 5 bases from V and 1 base from J, with 11 bases in between. Germline values: CDR1 SGHTA, CDR2 FQGNSA. This CDR3 has 14 amino acids. DNA of the CDR3: TGTGCCAGCAGCCCGAGAACGTTTAACTATGGCTACACCTTC. The encoded protein is CASSPRTFNYGYTF.

The rearrangement links TRBV28 to TRBJ2-5; TRBD2 might be the D (6 bases). This CDR3 region has 13 residues. Trimming left V 5 bases short and J 7 bases short, with 14 bases between. The germline gives CDR1 MDHEN, CDR2 SYDVKM. The CDR3 nucleotides read TGTGCCAGCAGTGGAGGGTCCGATGGGACCCAGTACTTC. This codes for CASSGGSDGTQYF.

This sequence joins TRBV7-2 and TRBJ2-7; D unresolved. V gave up 1 base and J gave up 2 bases, with 6 bases separating them. The CDR3 totals 13 residues. The germline gives CDR1 SGHTA, CDR2 FQGNSA. CDR3 loop: CASSLDHTYEQYF. The CDR3 region has the DNA TGTGCCAGCAGCTTAGACCATACCTACGAGCAGTACTTC.

The chain couples TRBV20-1 to TRBJ2-7, with 12 bases identical to TRBD2. The CDR3 covers 15 residues. Germline V gene lookup returns CDR1 DFQATT and CDR2 SNEGSKA (reference sequence). The CDR3: CSARFVTSGSYEQYF. The DNA for the CDR3 is TGCAGCGCCCGGTTTGTGACTAGCGGGAGTTACGAGCAGTACTTC.

The V call is TRBV3-1, the J call TRBJ1-5; D uncertain. The V and J ends lost 0 bases and 6 bases respectively, with 15 bases between them. Germline loops: CDR1 LGHDT, CDR2 YNNKEL (reference sequence). The CDR3 loop spans 16 amino acids. The CDR3 is CASSQDWQPNGQPQHF. The CDR3 DNA follows: TGTGCCAGCAGCCAAGACTGGCAACCGAATGGTCAGCCCCAGCATTTT.

This clonotype was counted a few times. The rearrangement joins TRBV2 to TRBJ1-2; TRBD1 matches 7 bases. J gave up 7 bases and V 2 bases, and 13 bases lay outside the gene matches. The CDR3 is made up of 16 amino acids. Germline CDR1 and CDR2: SNHLY and FYNNEI. This CDR3 reads CASSESPTGLTSGYTF. As DNA, the CDR3 is TGTGCCAGCAGTGAATCGCCGACAGGGCTTACCTCTGGCTACACCTTC.

The chain links TRBV5-1 to TRBJ1-2, with 7 positions matching TRBD1. This CDR3 comprises 15 residues. Trimming at V came to 2 bases and at J to 0 bases, leaving 4 bases not matched to a gene. CDR1 and CDR2 from the germline V gene are SGHRS and YFSETQ. CDR3 sequence (DNA): TGCGCCAGCAGCTTAGACAGGGCGGCTAACTATGGCTACACCTTC. Amino acid sequence: CASSLDRAANYGYTF.

This clonotype appeared many times. V gene TRBV6-6 combines with J gene TRBJ2-7; D is uncertain. CDR1 and CDR2 (germline): MNHNY, SVGAGI (reference sequence). The CDR3 is 13 amino acids. V lost 2 bases, J lost 1 base, and 6 bases lay in between. CDR3 residues: CASSYGPSYEQYF. DNA for the CDR3: TGTGCCAGCAGTTACGGGCCGTCCTACGAGCAGTACTTC.

This clonotype showed up just a few times. CDR3 residues: CASSRSRDRQETQYF. CDR3 DNA: TGTGCCAGCAGCCGATCCCGGGACAGACAAGAGACCCAGTACTTC. The chain uses TRBV7-2 and TRBJ2-5; 7 bases align to TRBD1. The CDR3 sequence is 15 residues long. Trimming took 5 bases from V and 2 from J; bases not matched to a gene: 8. Germline CDR1 reads SGHTA; CDR2 reads FQGNSA.

The chain combines TRBV11-2 with TRBJ2-3; TRBD2 agrees at 14 bases. The CDR3 runs 22 residues. Germline CDR1 SGHAT, CDR2 FQNNGV. V was clipped by 0 bases and J by 0 bases; unmatched bases: 14. The CDR3 coding sequence is TGTGCCAGCAGCTTAGAGCCCACCGGACTAGCGGGGGGAGTACACAGCACAGATACGCAGTATTTT. It yields the protein CASSLEPTGLAGGVHSTDTQYF.

This rearrangement joins TRBV15 to TRBJ2-7; D call uncertain. The assigned J gene may be wrong: the sequence end matches TRBJ2-5 better. The CDR3 has 13 residues. CDR1 is LNHNV, CDR2 YYDKDF, per germline (reference sequence). CDR3 sequence: CATSSPLDGTQYF. The CDR3 DNA sequence: TGTGCCACCAGCAGCCCCCTCGACGGGACCCAGTACTTC.

V gene TRBV12-3 or TRBV12-4 combines with J gene TRBJ2-2; D not certain. The germline V and J ends were trimmed by 5 bases and 7 bases, with 8 bases remaining between them. The CDR3 loop spans 12 amino acids. CDR3 amino acids: CASSHYGGELFF. The CDR3 nucleotides read TGTGCCAGCAGTCACTACGGCGGGGAGCTGTTTTTT.

The chain recombines TRBV7-6 with TRBJ2-6; unclear D gene. Between the trimmed V and J ends, which lost 11 bases and 18 bases, there was a span of 26 bases. Germline CDR1 SGHVS, CDR2 FNYEAQ. This CDR3 contains 13 residues. The CDR3 sequence: CASARAPLSPWTF. In DNA form, the CDR3 reads TGTGCCTCAGCCCGGGCACCCCTTTCCCCCTGGACTTTC.

CDR3 sequence reads: CASSPIRRRYSNYGYTF. CDR3 coding DNA: TGTGCCAGCTCACCGATTCGCAGACGCTATTCTAACTATGGCTACACCTTC. This chain uses TRBV18 with TRBJ1-2; D gene uncertain. Between the trimmed V and J ends, which lost 3 bases and 0 bases, there was a span of 17 bases. This CDR3 has 17 amino acids. In germline, CDR1 is KGHSH, CDR2 LQKENI.

The J gene is TRBJ2-4, the V gene TRBV11-2, with 8 bases fitting TRBD1. The J call is doubtful: the DNA matches TRBJ2-5 better. CDR1 and CDR2 from the germline V gene are SGHAT and FQNNGV. The CDR3 loop spans 13 amino acids. For the CDR3, the DNA is TGTGCCAGCAGCTCAGGACAGGGCGCGACCCAGTACTTC. Its protein is CASSSGQGATQYF.

This clonotype has at least ten counts. The chain employs TRBV12-3 or TRBV12-4 and TRBJ2-7; D is unresolved. Trimming stripped 6 bases from V and 1 base from J, with 4 bases between. CDR3 length: 11 residues. The CDR3 loop is CASSTSYEQYF. The CDR3, as DNA: TGTGCCAGCAGCACTTCCTACGAGCAGTACTTC.

The rearrangement joins TRBV27 to TRBJ2-7; the D is unclear. Germline V gene sequence: CDR1 MNHEY, CDR2 SMNVEV (reference sequence). V lost 0 bases to trimming and J lost 2 bases, with 8 bases between them. This CDR3 region has 14 residues. CDR3 DNA sequence: TGTGCCAGCAGTTTATCGTGGCCCCCCTACGAGCAGTACTTC. Translated, it gives CASSLSWPPYEQYF.

The chain recombines TRBV3-1 with TRBJ1-5; D remains unclear. Germline values: CDR1 LGHDT, CDR2 YNNKEL (reference sequence). CDR3 length: 14 residues. V was trimmed by 1 base and J by 7 bases, leaving 11 bases between them. The CDR3 DNA is TGTGCCAGCAGCCAAGCTAGCGGTTCACAGCCCCAGCATTTT. It specifies CASSQASGSQPQHF. Drawing the rest from reference TRBV3-1 and TRBJ1-5, the complete variable domain is DTAVSQTPKYLVTQMGNDKSIKCEQNLGHDTMYWYKQDSKKFLKIMFSYNNKELIINETVPNRFSPKSPDKAHLNLHINSLELGDSAVYFCASSQASGSQPQHFGDGTRLSIL.

This clonotype was detected only a few times. A junction boundary mismatches the germline segment, possibly from a read error. This chain connects TRBV29-1 to TRBJ1-2; TRBD1 aligns across 7 bases. Per the germline V gene, CDR1 is SQVTM and CDR2 is ANQGSEA. The CDR3 is 13 amino acids. The CDR3 protein is CSVDPGGNYGHTF. The CDR3 bases are TGCAGCGTGGATCCAGGGGGTAACTATGGCCACACCTTC.

The rearrangement links TRBV6-5 to TRBJ2-7, with D hard to call. This CDR3 contains 10 residues. The V gene's germline CDR1 is MNHEY and CDR2 SVGAGI. Trimming took 7 bases from V and 4 from J, leaving 5 bases between them. CDR3 amino acids: CASTQYEQYF. The CDR3 DNA reads TGTGCCAGCACCCAATACGAGCAGTACTTC.

This clonotype was seen only a few times. The chain carries TRBV29-1 and TRBJ2-5; no reliable D call. Germline CDR1 and CDR2: SQVTM and ANQGSEA. This CDR3 comprises 11 residues. The germline V and J ends were trimmed by 4 bases and 5 bases, with 8 bases remaining between them. The CDR3 DNA reads as TGCAGCGTTGGCGAAGGTGAGACCCAGTACTTC. It yields the protein CSVGEGETQYF.

This clonotype appeared many times. V gene TRBV27 combines with J gene TRBJ1-1; D possibly corresponds to TRBD1 (5 bases). Per germline, CDR1 MNHEY and CDR2 SMNVEV (reference sequence). V was pared by 6 bases and J by 1 base, with 12 bases between. This CDR3 has 14 amino acids. CDR3 sequence: CASRLGPANTEAFF. CDR3 DNA: TGTGCCAGCAGACTGGGACCGGCGAACACTGAAGCTTTCTTT.

This clonotype came up a few times. This sequence joins TRBV2 and TRBJ1-2; 7 bases map to TRBD1. The CDR3 contains 14 residues. Germline assignment: CDR1 SNHLY and CDR2 FYNNEI. V lost 8 bases to trimming and J lost 8 bases; unmatched junction nucleotides: 14. The CDR3 DNA is TGTGCCAGCTCCCCCGGGCAGGGGGTACCAGGCTACACCTTC. It yields the protein CASSPGQGVPGYTF.

The chain combines TRBV29-1 with TRBJ2-5; tentatively, D is TRBD1 (5 bases). TRBJ2-7 explains the end of the DNA better; the J call may be wrong. Germline CDR1 and CDR2: SQVTM and ANQGSEA. The length of the CDR3 is 13 residues. CDR3 amino acids: CSVDLGREHEQYF. The CDR3 bases are TGCAGCGTTGACCTGGGCAGGGAACACGAGCAGTACTTC.

A single count supports this clonotype. The chain carries TRBV5-4 and TRBJ2-1; D is ambiguous. Germline assignment: CDR1 SGHNT and CDR2 YYREEE (reference sequence). This CDR3 has 15 residues. V lost 7 bases and J 6 bases, leaving 20 bases between the germline ends. The CDR3 spells CASHNTGLQANEQFF. The CDR3, as DNA: TGTGCCAGCCATAATACGGGCCTCCAGGCCAATGAGCAGTTCTTC.

The J gene is TRBJ2-1, the V gene TRBV7-2, with no clear D. The CDR3 runs to 13 residues. Deletions cut 6 bases from V and 3 bases from J, with 9 bases between. The germline V gene encodes CDR1 SGHTA and CDR2 FQGNSA. The CDR3 nucleotides are TGTGCCAGCAGTCGCCCGGGCTACAATGAGCAGTTCTTC. Its protein product is CASSRPGYNEQFF.

Only a few counts were recorded for this clonotype. V and J are TRBV7-2 and TRBJ2-3, with D perhaps TRBD2 (5 bases). V was trimmed by 1 base and J by 0 bases, leaving 23 bases between them. This CDR3 has 20 amino acids. Per the germline V gene, CDR1 is SGHTA and CDR2 is FQGNSA. CDR3 loop: CASSLDSRSGGHHSTDTQYF. DNA of the CDR3: TGTGCCAGCAGCTTAGACTCCCGATCAGGAGGTCATCATAGCACAGATACGCAGTATTTT.